The 17 T cell receptor beta chains below all came from one sample that was sequenced in a study of blood T cell repertoires in COVID-19. Profiling relied on immunoSEQ multiplex PCR, and the TCRdb table lists in-frame clones only, not all of them. Of about 270,000 clones listed, about nine tenths are singletons. The specimen was PBMCs or T cells enriched from blood (not recorded which). These receptor sequences come from a man between 18 and 29 years old who had recovered from COVID-19.

The chain combines TRBV30 with TRBJ2-1; 10 bases are shared with TRBD2. Germline V CDR1 and CDR2: GTSNPN, SVGIG (reference sequence). This CDR3 has 15 amino acids. V shed 4 bases, J shed 4 bases, and the junction held 7 bases outside the gene matches. The CDR3 DNA sequence: TGTGCCTGGAAGGCGCTAGCGGGGGTTTACAATGAGCAGTTCTTC. This codes for CAWKALAGVYNEQFF.

The gene calls are TRBV18 and TRBJ1-3, with a possible D match to TRBD1 (5 bases). V was trimmed by 9 bases and J by 0 bases, leaving 15 bases between them. CDR1 KGHSH and CDR2 LQKENI come from the germline V gene. The CDR3 runs 15 residues. The CDR3 DNA sequence: TGTGCCAGTTCGACACAGGCTCCCTCTGGAAACACCATATATTTT. Translating gives CASSTQAPSGNTIYF.

This chain links TRBV14 with TRBJ1-1; D possibly corresponds to TRBD1 (6 bases). The CDR3 totals 14 residues. Trimming left V 1 base short and J 4 bases short, with 10 bases between. Germline V gene lookup returns CDR1 SGHDN and CDR2 FVKESK. This CDR3 reads CASSQGGHLTEAFF. The CDR3 region has the DNA TGTGCCAGCAGCCAAGGGGGGCACCTCACTGAAGCTTTCTTT.

The chain joins TRBV11-2 to TRBJ1-6, with D hard to call. The V end lost 1 base, the J end lost 11 bases, and 9 bases lay between the germline ends. This CDR3 spans 13 amino acids. Germline V lookup: CDR1 SGHAT, CDR2 FQNNGV. Here the CDR3 DNA reads TGTGCCAGCAGCTTAGGGCAGGTCGCACCCCTCCACTTT. Its translation: CASSLGQVAPLHF. Drawing the rest from reference TRBV11-2 and TRBJ1-6, the complete variable domain is EAGVAQSPRYKIIEKRQSVAFWCNPISGHATLYWYQQILGQGPKLLIQFQNNGVVDDSQLPKDRFSAERLKGVDSTLKIQPAKLEDSAVYLCASSLGQVAPLHFGNGTRLTVT.

This chain connects TRBV3-1 (or the pseudogene TRBV3-2) to TRBJ1-2, with 7 bases that match TRBD1. With V trimmed by 3 bases and J by 8 bases, 9 bases remained unmatched. The CDR3 consists of 14 residues. Looked up from germline, CDR1 is LGHDT and CDR2 is YNNKEL (reference sequence). The CDR3 loop is CASSQKTGISGYTF. The CDR3 nucleotides read TGTGCCAGCAGCCAGAAGACAGGGATATCAGGCTACACCTTC.

This clone has a single count. V is TRBV7-2 and J is TRBJ1-1; 7 bases match TRBD1. With 5 bases clipped from V and 0 bases from J, the junction kept 6 bases outside the gene matches. CDR1 and CDR2 from the germline V gene are SGHTA and FQGNSA. The CDR3 length is 15 residues. This CDR3 reads CASSTWDSLNTEAFF. CDR3 sequence (DNA): TGTGCCAGCAGCACCTGGGACAGCCTGAACACTGAAGCTTTCTTT.

This clone was seen a handful of times. The rearrangement joins TRBV2 to TRBJ2-1, with D hard to call. The CDR3 is made up of 12 amino acids. The V end was cut by 5 bases, the J end by 5 bases, with 7 bases between. The germline V gene has CDR1 SNHLY and CDR2 FYNNEI. CDR3 loop: CASSYSNNEQFF. DNA of the CDR3: TGTGCCAGCAGTTACTCAAACAATGAGCAGTTCTTC.

The chain joins TRBV30 to TRBJ2-2; a weak D match, TRBD2 (6 bases). Trimming removed 2 bases from V and 3 bases from J, with 10 bases in between. CDR3 size: 14 residues. Germline V CDR1 and CDR2: GTSNPN, SVGIG (reference sequence). CDR3 nucleotide sequence: TGTGCCTGGAGTCTCGGGACTTACACCGGGGAGCTGTTTTTT. It is translated as CAWSLGTYTGELFF.

The chain links TRBV7-8 to TRBJ1-3; the match to TRBD1 covers 7 bases. J gave up 2 bases and V 6 bases, and 10 bases lay outside the gene matches. CDR3 length: 16 amino acids. Germline V lookup: CDR1 SGHVS, CDR2 FQNEAQ. The CDR3 sequence: CASSFITGVTGNTIYF. The CDR3, as DNA: TGTGCCAGCAGTTTCATAACAGGGGTAACTGGAAACACCATATATTTT. The full variable domain, completed using reference TRBV7-8 and TRBJ1-3, is GAGVSQSPRYKVAKRGQDVALRCDPISGHVSLFWYQQALGQGPEFLTYFQNEAQLDKSGLPSDRFFAERPEGSVSTLKIQRTQQEDSAVYLCASSFITGVTGNTIYFGEGSWLTVV.

The J gene is TRBJ1-1, the V gene TRBV19; 7 bases fit TRBD1. The CDR3 extends over 15 amino acids. Germline V CDR1 and CDR2: LNHDA, SQIVND (reference sequence). Trimming cost V 5 bases and J 1 base; bases outside gene matches: 7. CDR3 sequence reads: CASSRRQGRNTEAFF. The DNA of the CDR3 is TGTGCCAGTAGTCGGAGACAGGGTCGGAACACTGAAGCTTTCTTT.

In DNA, the CDR3 is TGCGCCAGCAGCCAACCGGGACTAGCGGGAGTCGTCGCCTCTGGGGAGCAGTTCTTC. Amino acids: CASSQPGLAGVVASGEQFF. V usage is TRBV5-1 and J usage is TRBJ2-1, with 14 positions matching TRBD2. This CDR3 contains 19 residues. The junction had 19 bases not matched to a gene; V was cut back by 4 bases and J by 10 bases. Germline CDR1 SGHRS, CDR2 YFSETQ.

The chain uses TRBV11-2 and TRBJ2-1, with 14 positions matching TRBD2. The CDR3 runs to 19 residues. The germline V gene has CDR1 SGHAT and CDR2 FQNNGV. With 6 bases clipped from V and 1 base from J, the junction kept 11 bases outside the gene matches. The CDR3 nucleotides are TGTGCCAGCAGGGAGAGCTTAGGGACTAGCGGGGGTTCCTACAATGAGCAGTTCTTC. Residues: CASRESLGTSGGSYNEQFF.

This chain joins TRBV2 and TRBJ2-5, with unresolved D. Deletions cut 5 bases from V and 2 bases from J, with 9 bases between. Germline CDR1 is SNHLY and CDR2 is FYNNEI. The CDR3 runs to 13 residues. CDR3 nucleotides: TGTGCCAGCAGTCGACTTTTACAAGAGACCCAGTACTTC. Translation: CASSRLLQETQYF.

This chain joins TRBV10-2 and TRBJ1-2, with 9 bases matching TRBD1. Per the germline V gene, CDR1 is WSHSY and CDR2 is SAAADI. The CDR3 extends over 14 amino acids. Losses at the gene ends were 4 bases for V and 8 bases for J; bases not matched to a gene: 8. The CDR3 nucleotides are TGCGCCAGCAGTGGCCTACAGGGGGCTCAGGGCTACACCTTC. This gives the protein CASSGLQGAQGYTF.

The chain joins TRBV19 to TRBJ2-3, with 8 nucleotides matching TRBD1. The CDR3 is made up of 19 amino acids. Germline trimming cut 3 bases from V and 5 bases from J; bases unmatched to any gene: 19. Looked up from germline, CDR1 is LNHDA and CDR2 is SQIVND (reference sequence). The CDR3 spells CASSILGGRVRGQGDTQYF. DNA for the CDR3: TGTGCCAGTAGTATCCTAGGGGGACGGGTCAGGGGGCAGGGAGATACGCAGTATTTT. Full variable domain (missing parts from reference TRBV19 and TRBJ2-3): DGGITQSPKYLFRKEGQNVTLSCEQNLNHDAMYWYRQDPGQGLRLIYYSQIVNDFQKGDIAEGYSVSREKKESFPLTVTSAQKNPTAFYLCASSILGGRVRGQGDTQYFGPGTRLTVL.

V gene TRBV3-1 (or the pseudogene TRBV3-2) combines with J gene TRBJ1-1; no reliable D call. CDR3 length: 15 residues. The germline V and J ends were trimmed by 1 base and 3 bases, with 12 bases remaining between them. Germline V gene lookup returns CDR1 LGHDT and CDR2 YNNKEL (reference sequence). For the CDR3, the DNA is TGTGCCAGCAGCCAAGCCTGGGCATCGGACACTGAAGCTTTCTTT. Amino acids: CASSQAWASDTEAFF.

The chain links TRBV28 to TRBJ1-2; 8 nucleotides line up with TRBD1. The CDR3 loop spans 13 amino acids. V gave up 6 bases and J gave up 5 bases; unmatched junction bases: 5. Germline V gene sequence: CDR1 MDHEN, CDR2 SYDVKM. The CDR3 bases are TGTGCCAGCAGCCGGACAGGGCCTTATGGCTACACCTTC. Residues: CASSRTGPYGYTF.